This T cell receptor beta chain was sequenced during a study of T-cell memory formation after mild COVID-19. The study, taken as a whole, reports: Shrinking CD4+ clones were chiefly CM and EM; CD8+ ones were chiefly EMRA. Second-wave clones peaking on day 37 lacked confirmed SARS-CoV-2 specificity.

This clonotype was detected a few times. As yet, its antigen is unknown. TCRdb redid the calling of the 5' RACE reads with MiXCR, one entry per CDR3 protein. The sample consists of about 470,000 distinct CDR3 sequences, nearly 25% of them appearing once. CDR1 is DFQATT and CDR2 is SNEGSKA in the germline V gene (reference sequence). The CDR3 consists of 15 residues. The J segment lost 3 bases and the V segment lost 3 bases, leaving 7 bases of the junction unmatched. This TCR came from an adult woman who had mild COVID-19 (a few samples of this study predate the infection). Cell type and time point are not known. The material sequenced was PBMCs or a T cell subset sorted from them (not recorded which). The chain combines TRBV20-1 with TRBJ1-5; 8 bases fit TRBD1. The CDR3: CSARRTGSFNQPQHF. CDR3 sequence (DNA): TGCAGTGCTAGGCGGACAGGGTCCTTCAATCAGCCCCAGCATTTT.